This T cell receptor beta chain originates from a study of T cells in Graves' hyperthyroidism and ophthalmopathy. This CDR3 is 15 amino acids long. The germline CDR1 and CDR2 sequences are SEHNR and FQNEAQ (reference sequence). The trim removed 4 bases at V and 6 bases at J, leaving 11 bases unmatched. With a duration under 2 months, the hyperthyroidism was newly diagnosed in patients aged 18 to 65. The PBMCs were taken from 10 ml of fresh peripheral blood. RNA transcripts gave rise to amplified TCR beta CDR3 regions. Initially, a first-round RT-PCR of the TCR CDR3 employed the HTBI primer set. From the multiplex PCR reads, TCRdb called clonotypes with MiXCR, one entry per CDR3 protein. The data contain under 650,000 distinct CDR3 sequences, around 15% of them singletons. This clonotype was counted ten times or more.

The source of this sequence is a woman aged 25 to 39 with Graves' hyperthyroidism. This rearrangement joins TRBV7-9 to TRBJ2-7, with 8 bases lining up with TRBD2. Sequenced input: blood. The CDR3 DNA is TGTGCCAGCAGCTCCAGCGGGAGAAAAAGTCCCGAGCAGTACTTC. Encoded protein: CASSSSGRKSPEQYF.